This TCR beta chain was recorded in a study of CD8 T cells in Susac syndrome. An input of roughly 0.45 to 1 ug of RNA was subjected to reverse transcription using random hexamers. Amplification of TCR beta CDR3 by immunoSEQ multiplex PCR spanned 54 Vbeta and 13 Jbeta. TCRdb ran MiXCR on the immunoSEQ multiplex PCR reads and lists one entry per CDR3 protein. The sample consists of almost 450,000 distinct CDR3 sequences, 85% of them appearing once. This clonotype was found once. What it recognizes is unknown. V was trimmed by 8 bases and J by 0 bases, leaving 17 bases between them. CDR1 SGHTA and CDR2 FQGNSA come from the germline V gene. The CDR3 is 15 amino acids. Sequencing of TCR beta was performed on blood CD8+ and CD4+ T cells. General observations from the study: The study recognized that its TCR sequencing and HLA analysis covered a relatively small number of individuals.

The J gene is TRBJ2-7, the V gene TRBV7-2, with D tentatively TRBD1 (6 bases). The sample taken for sequencing was CD8+ T cells from PBMCs. The sequence came from a human donor with multiple sclerosis. Here the CDR3 reads CASSPTGHSSYEQYF. For the CDR3, the DNA is TGTGCCAGCTCCCCAACGGGACATAGCTCCTACGAGCAGTACTTC.